This T cell receptor beta chain was profiled in a study of T cell responses to AZD1222 COVID-19 vaccine. Using immunoSEQ multiplex PCR, the repertoire was profiled, and TCRdb retains in-frame clones only, with some absent. This table has 150,000 to 200,000 clones, around 92% appearing once. The CDR3 consists of 16 residues. V was pared by 5 bases and J by 1 base, with 7 bases of the junction left unmatched. Germline loops: CDR1 MDHEN, CDR2 SYDVKM. The chain employs TRBV28 and TRBJ2-3; 9 positions match TRBD1. This receptor was taken from an adult in good health. The starting material was peripheral blood, obtained on day 0 of AZD1222 vaccination. The CDR3 DNA reads TGTGCCAGCAGTCATCACCGGGACAGGGGCACAGATACGCAGTATTTT. This gives the protein CASSHHRDRGTDTQYF.